These T cell receptor beta chains were read from a single sample in a study of metastatic and nonmetastatic thyroid tumors. TCRdb reprocessed the PCR reads using MiXCR. Of tens of thousands of clones in the sample, 17% were seen once. What was sequenced was blood. Receptors were obtained from a male donor with papillary thyroid cancer or a benign thyroid nodule (not recorded which). Some clones in this sample may be carry-over from other donors' samples. CDR3s include the opening cysteine and the closing phenylalanine or tryptophan. A D gene is named only where the DNA matches it firmly. Size is stated for part of the rows, as once, few or many counts, or as a class when the clone is expanded.

d_gene: TRBD1; v_gene: TRBV11-2; abundance: many; j_gene: TRBJ1-6; CDR3nt: TGTGCCAGCAGCTTAACTGAGACAGGGGACCATTCACCCCTCCACTTT; CDR3aa: CASSLTETGDHSPLHF
d_gene: .; v_gene: TRBV6-1; abundance: .; j_gene: TRBJ2-7; CDR3nt: TGTGCCAGCATTCCCATAGGTGGCTTACACGAGCAGTACTTC; CDR3aa: CASIPIGGLHEQYF
d_gene: .; v_gene: TRBV29-1; abundance: many; j_gene: TRBJ2-3; CDR3nt: TGCAGCGAATCAGGCAGTAGCACAGATACGCAGTATTTT; CDR3aa: CSESGSSTDTQYF
d_gene: TRBD1; v_gene: TRBV6-1; abundance: many; j_gene: TRBJ1-5; CDR3nt: TGTGCCAGCGGCGCTGGACAGGGGGGCAATCAGCCCCAGCATTTT; CDR3aa: CASGAGQGGNQPQHF
d_gene: TRBD2; v_gene: TRBV7-6; abundance: .; j_gene: TRBJ2-7; CDR3nt: TGTGCCATCACCACCGGACTAGCGGGGGGCTTGCAGTACTTC; CDR3aa: CAITTGLAGGLQYF
d_gene: TRBD2; v_gene: TRBV28; abundance: many; j_gene: TRBJ2-7; CDR3nt: TGTGCCAGCAGTTTATTTGTGGGGGGGGAGCAGTACTTC; CDR3aa: CASSLFVGGEQYF
d_gene: TRBD1; v_gene: TRBV11-2; abundance: many; j_gene: TRBJ2-3; CDR3nt: TGTGCCAGCTCCGGGACAGGGTTGGATACGCAGTATTTT; CDR3aa: CASSGTGLDTQYF
d_gene: .; v_gene: TRBV7-2; abundance: medium-sized; j_gene: TRBJ2-7; CDR3nt: TGTGCCAGCAGCTCGGGACTCTACGAGCAGTACTTC; CDR3aa: CASSSGLYEQYF
d_gene: .; v_gene: TRBV7-9; abundance: many; j_gene: TRBJ2-7; CDR3nt: TGTGCCAGCAGCCCCCGACAGGCGACCTACGAGCAGTACTTC; CDR3aa: CASSPRQATYEQYF
d_gene: TRBD1; v_gene: TRBV6-1; abundance: many; j_gene: TRBJ1-6; CDR3nt: TGTGCCAGCAATACAGGGGGCGGAGGGTTTAGTAATTCACCCCTCCACTTT; CDR3aa: CASNTGGGGFSNSPLHF
d_gene: .; v_gene: TRBV28; abundance: .; j_gene: TRBJ1-4; CDR3nt: TGTGCCAGCAGCCAGGAAAAACTGTTTTTT; CDR3aa: CASSQEKLFF
d_gene: TRBD1; v_gene: TRBV20-1; abundance: many; j_gene: TRBJ1-6; CDR3nt: TGCAGTGCTAGAGTATCCCCCGGGACAGCAATTTCACCCCTCCACTTT; CDR3aa: CSARVSPGTAISPLHF
d_gene: TRBD2; v_gene: TRBV7-6; abundance: many; j_gene: TRBJ2-3; CDR3nt: TGTGCCAGCAGCTCCAGGACTAGTCTCACAGATACGCAGTATTTT; CDR3aa: CASSSRTSLTDTQYF
d_gene: .; v_gene: TRBV6-1; abundance: many; j_gene: TRBJ1-4; CDR3nt: TGTGCCAGCAGACCAGAGACAGAAGGGAACGAAAAACTGTTTTTT; CDR3aa: CASRPETEGNEKLFF
d_gene: .; v_gene: TRBV29-1; abundance: many; j_gene: TRBJ2-7; CDR3nt: TGCAGCGTTGAAACGGGGCTGTATGAGCAGTACTTC; CDR3aa: CSVETGLYEQYF
d_gene: .; v_gene: TRBV2; abundance: few; j_gene: TRBJ2-5; CDR3nt: TGTGCCAGCAGCGTACAGGGCCAAGAGACCCAGTACTTC; CDR3aa: CASSVQGQETQYF
d_gene: .; v_gene: TRBV15; abundance: .; j_gene: TRBJ2-2; CDR3nt: TGTGCCACCAGCAGAGAGGTCCCGGGGGCGACCGGGGAGCTGTTTTTT; CDR3aa: CATSREVPGATGELFF
d_gene: .; v_gene: TRBV6-2/TRBV6-3; abundance: medium-sized; j_gene: TRBJ1-5; CDR3nt: TGTGCCAGCAGTTTCCGCATAGGAGCCCCCAATCAGCCCCAGCATTTT; CDR3aa: CASSFRIGAPNQPQHF
d_gene: .; v_gene: TRBV2; abundance: many; j_gene: TRBJ1-1; CDR3nt: TGTGCCAGTCGAAGGGAGCCGGCTGAAGCTTTCTTT; CDR3aa: CASRREPAEAFF
d_gene: .; v_gene: TRBV6-1; abundance: medium-sized; j_gene: TRBJ2-2; CDR3nt: TGTGCCAGCAGTTTGCGGGGCAACACCGGGGAGCTGTTTTTT; CDR3aa: CASSLRGNTGELFF
d_gene: TRBD1; v_gene: TRBV11-1; abundance: .; j_gene: TRBJ2-1; CDR3nt: TGTGCCAGCAGCTTAGCACAGGGGTTCTACAATGAGCAGTTCTTC; CDR3aa: CASSLAQGFYNEQFF
d_gene: TRBD1; v_gene: TRBV20-1; abundance: many; j_gene: TRBJ1-1; CDR3nt: TGCAGTGCCCGAATACAGGGGGGTACTGAAGCTTTCTTT; CDR3aa: CSARIQGGTEAFF
d_gene: TRBD2; v_gene: TRBV18; abundance: .; j_gene: TRBJ2-7; CDR3nt: TGTGCCAGCTCACCAGTCCCCTCGCGGGGGAACTCCTACGAGCAGTACTTC; CDR3aa: CASSPVPSRGNSYEQYF
d_gene: .; v_gene: TRBV4-1; abundance: many; j_gene: TRBJ1-2; CDR3nt: TGCGCCAGCAGCTCAACCCAAGGGAGTTTTGGCGGTGCCGGCTATGGCTACACCTTC; CDR3aa: CASSSTQGSFGGAGYGYTF
d_gene: TRBD1; v_gene: TRBV3-1; abundance: many; j_gene: TRBJ1-1; CDR3nt: TGTGCCAGCAGCCTTATGACAGGGAGGGGCACTGAAGCTTTCTTT; CDR3aa: CASSLMTGRGTEAFF
d_gene: .; v_gene: TRBV7-9; abundance: few; j_gene: TRBJ2-5; CDR3nt: TGTGCCAGCAGCACAGCAGGAATTGGATTGGGCCAAATGACCCAGTACTTC; CDR3aa: CASSTAGIGLGQMTQYF
d_gene: TRBD1; v_gene: TRBV7-2; abundance: many; j_gene: TRBJ1-5; CDR3nt: TGTGCCAGCAGCCCGAGACAGGGCGCAAATCAGCCCCAGCATTTT; CDR3aa: CASSPRQGANQPQHF
d_gene: .; v_gene: TRBV5-1; abundance: .; j_gene: TRBJ2-3; CDR3nt: TGCGCCAGCAAGAGGGCATGGTACACAGATACGCAGTATTTT; CDR3aa: CASKRAWYTDTQYF